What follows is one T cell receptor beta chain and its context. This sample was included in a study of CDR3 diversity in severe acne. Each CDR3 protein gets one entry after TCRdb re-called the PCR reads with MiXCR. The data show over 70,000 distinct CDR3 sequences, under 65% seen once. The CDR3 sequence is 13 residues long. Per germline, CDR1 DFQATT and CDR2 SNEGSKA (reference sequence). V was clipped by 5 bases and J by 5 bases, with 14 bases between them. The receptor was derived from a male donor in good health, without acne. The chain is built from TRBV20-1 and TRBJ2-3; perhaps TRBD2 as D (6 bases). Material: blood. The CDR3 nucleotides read TGCAGTGCTGGTGACGGGGGTGGAGATACGCAGTATTTT. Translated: CSAGDGGGDTQYF.